This T cell receptor beta chain was found in a study of T cell responses to AZD1222 COVID-19 vaccine. With 5 bases removed from V and 6 bases from J, the gap between germline ends came to 14 bases. Germline V gene data show CDR1 as MNHEY and CDR2 as SMNVEV (reference sequence). CDR3 length: 13 amino acids. Clones were sequenced by immunoSEQ multiplex PCR, and TCRdb holds only the in-frame ones, with some missing. The repertoire holds some 170,000 clones, with about 90% as singletons. This chain connects TRBV27 to TRBJ2-7, with D perhaps TRBD1 (5 bases). The sequence was obtained from an adult who received the MenACWY meningococcal vaccine as a control. The material sequenced was peripheral blood, taken 28 days after the second dose of the MenACWY control vaccine. Here the CDR3 reads CASSRNQGSEQYF. The DNA for the CDR3 is TGTGCCAGCAGTCGGAACCAGGGTAGCGAGCAGTACTTC.